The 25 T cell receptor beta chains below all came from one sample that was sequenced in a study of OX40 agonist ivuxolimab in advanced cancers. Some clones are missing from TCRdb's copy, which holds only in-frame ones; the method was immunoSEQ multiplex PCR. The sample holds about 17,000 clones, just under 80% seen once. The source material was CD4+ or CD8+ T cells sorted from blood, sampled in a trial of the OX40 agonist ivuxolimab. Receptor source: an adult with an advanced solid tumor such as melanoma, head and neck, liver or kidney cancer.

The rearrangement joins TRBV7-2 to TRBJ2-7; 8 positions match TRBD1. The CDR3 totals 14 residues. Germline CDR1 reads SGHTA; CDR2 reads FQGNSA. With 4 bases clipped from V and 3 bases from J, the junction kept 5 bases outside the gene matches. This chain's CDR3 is CASSSWTGFYEQYF. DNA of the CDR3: TGTGCCAGCAGCTCCTGGACAGGGTTCTACGAGCAGTACTTC.

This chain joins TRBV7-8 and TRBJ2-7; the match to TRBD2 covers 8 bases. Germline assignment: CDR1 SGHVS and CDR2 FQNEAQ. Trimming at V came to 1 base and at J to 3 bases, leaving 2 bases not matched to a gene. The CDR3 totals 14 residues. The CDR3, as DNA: TGTGCCAGCAGCTTAGTGCGGGAGGACTACGAGCAGTACTTC. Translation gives CASSLVREDYEQYF.

In DNA form, the CDR3 reads TGTGCCAGCACTCAAGGGAGTCTCCGTTACTACGAGCAGTACTTC. Protein sequence: CASTQGSLRYYEQYF. V gene TRBV5-6 combines with J gene TRBJ2-7; D possibly corresponds to TRBD2 (5 bases). This CDR3 is 15 amino acids long. CDR1 and CDR2 (germline): SGHDT, YYEEEE. V was clipped by 6 bases and J by 3 bases, with 19 bases between them.

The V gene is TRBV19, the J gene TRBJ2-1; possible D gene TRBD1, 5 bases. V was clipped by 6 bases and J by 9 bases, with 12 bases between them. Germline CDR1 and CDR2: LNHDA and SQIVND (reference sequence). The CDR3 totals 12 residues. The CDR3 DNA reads TGTGCCAGTAGCCCGACAGCTACTGAGCAGTTCTTC. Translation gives CASSPTATEQFF.

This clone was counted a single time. CDR3 sequence (DNA): TGTGCCAGCAGCTTGGACCTACCAGGAGGGTACGAGCAGTACTTC. This sequence encodes CASSLDLPGGYEQYF. This rearrangement joins TRBV5-6 to TRBJ2-7, with D possibly being TRBD2 (6 bases). The germline V gene encodes CDR1 SGHDT and CDR2 YYEEEE. The CDR3 has 15 residues. Trimming pared 0 bases from V and 4 bases from J, leaving 14 bases between.

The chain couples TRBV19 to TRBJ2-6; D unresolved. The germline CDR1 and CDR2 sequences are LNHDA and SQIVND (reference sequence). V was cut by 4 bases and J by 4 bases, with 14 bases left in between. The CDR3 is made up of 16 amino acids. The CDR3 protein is CASSNVWDSGANVLTF. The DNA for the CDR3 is TGTGCCAGTAGTAACGTATGGGATTCCGGGGCCAACGTCCTGACTTTC.

This CDR3 is CASSLGSHEQYF. CDR3 sequence (DNA): TGTGCCAGCAGCTTAGGCAGCCACGAGCAGTACTTC. This chain joins TRBV7-8 and TRBJ2-7; D is unclear. The CDR3 covers 12 residues. Trimming left V 1 base short and J 5 bases short, with 6 bases between. Germline V gives CDR1 SGHVS, CDR2 FQNEAQ.

CDR3 in amino acids: CASSLGTSDLAKNIQYF. The CDR3 DNA sequence: TGTGCCAGCAGCTTAGGTACTAGCGATCTAGCCAAAAACATTCAGTACTTC. The V call is TRBV7-9, the J call TRBJ2-4; 7 positions agree with TRBD2. Germline V gene sequence: CDR1 SEHNR, CDR2 FQNEAQ (reference sequence). The CDR3 is 17 residues long. V trimming: 1 base; J trimming: 0 bases; junction bases outside the gene matches: 6.

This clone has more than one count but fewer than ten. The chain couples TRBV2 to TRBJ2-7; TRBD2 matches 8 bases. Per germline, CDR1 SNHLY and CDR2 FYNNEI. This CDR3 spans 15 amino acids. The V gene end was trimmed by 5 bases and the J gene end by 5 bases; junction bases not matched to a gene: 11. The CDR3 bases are TGTGCCAGCAGTAACCCGGGACTAGTTATCAACGAGCAGTACTTC. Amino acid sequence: CASSNPGLVINEQYF.

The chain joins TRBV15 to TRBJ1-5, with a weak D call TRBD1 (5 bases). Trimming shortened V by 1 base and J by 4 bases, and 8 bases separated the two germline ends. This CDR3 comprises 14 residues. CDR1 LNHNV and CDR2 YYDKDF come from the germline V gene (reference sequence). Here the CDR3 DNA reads TGTGCCACCAGCAGAGGAGGGGAGAATCAGCCCCAGCATTTT. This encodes CATSRGGENQPQHF.

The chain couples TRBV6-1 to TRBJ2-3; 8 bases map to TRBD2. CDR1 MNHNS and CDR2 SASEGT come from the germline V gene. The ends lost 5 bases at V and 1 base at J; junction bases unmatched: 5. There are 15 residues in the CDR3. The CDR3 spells CASSFTGGGTDTQYF. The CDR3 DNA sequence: TGTGCCAGCAGTTTTACCGGGGGGGGCACAGATACGCAGTATTTT.

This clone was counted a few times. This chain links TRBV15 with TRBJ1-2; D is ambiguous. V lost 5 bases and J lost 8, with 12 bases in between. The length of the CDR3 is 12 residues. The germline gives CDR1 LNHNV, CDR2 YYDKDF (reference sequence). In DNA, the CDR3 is TGTGCCACCAGCTTTGGGATCTCCGGCTACACCTTC. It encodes CATSFGISGYTF.

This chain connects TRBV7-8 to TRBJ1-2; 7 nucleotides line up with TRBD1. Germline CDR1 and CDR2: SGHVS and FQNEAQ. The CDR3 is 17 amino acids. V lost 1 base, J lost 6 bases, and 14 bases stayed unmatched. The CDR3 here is CASSLGIGAGGEDGYTF. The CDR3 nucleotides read TGTGCCAGCAGCTTAGGGATAGGGGCAGGGGGTGAAGATGGCTACACCTTC. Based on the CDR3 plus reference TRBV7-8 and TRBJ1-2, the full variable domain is GAGVSQSPRYKVAKRGQDVALRCDPISGHVSLFWYQQALGQGPEFLTYFQNEAQLDKSGLPSDRFFAERPEGSVSTLKIQRTQQEDSAVYLCASSLGIGAGGEDGYTFGSGTRLTVV.

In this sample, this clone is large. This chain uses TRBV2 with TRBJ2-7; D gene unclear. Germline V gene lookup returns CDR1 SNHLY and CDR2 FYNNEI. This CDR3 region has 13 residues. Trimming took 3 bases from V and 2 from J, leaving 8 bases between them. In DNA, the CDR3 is TGTGCCAGCAGTGAGGGCCCGGCCTACGAGCAGTACTTC. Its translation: CASSEGPAYEQYF.

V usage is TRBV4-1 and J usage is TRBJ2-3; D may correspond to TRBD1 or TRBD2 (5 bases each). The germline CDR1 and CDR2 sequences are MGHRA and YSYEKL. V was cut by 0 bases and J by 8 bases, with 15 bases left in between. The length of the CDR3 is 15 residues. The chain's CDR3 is CASSQDGGPHRTQYF. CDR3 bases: TGCGCCAGCAGCCAAGATGGGGGTCCCCACCGTACGCAGTATTTT.

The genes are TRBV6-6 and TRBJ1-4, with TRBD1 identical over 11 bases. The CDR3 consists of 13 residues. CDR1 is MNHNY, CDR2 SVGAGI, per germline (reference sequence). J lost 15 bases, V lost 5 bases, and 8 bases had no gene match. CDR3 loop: CASSQDRGPFVFF. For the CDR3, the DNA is TGTGCCAGCAGTCAGGACAGGGGGCCTTTCGTGTTTTTT.

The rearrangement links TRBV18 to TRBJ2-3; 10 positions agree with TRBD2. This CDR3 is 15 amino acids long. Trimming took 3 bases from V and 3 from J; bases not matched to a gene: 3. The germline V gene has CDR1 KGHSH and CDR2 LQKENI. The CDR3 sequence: CASSPLAGATDTQYF. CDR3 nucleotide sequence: TGTGCCAGCTCACCCCTAGCGGGAGCAACAGATACGCAGTATTTT. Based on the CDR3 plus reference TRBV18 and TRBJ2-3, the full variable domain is NAGVMQNPRHLVRRRGQEARLRCSPMKGHSHVYWYRQLPEEGLKFMVYLQKENIIDESGMPKERFSAEFPKEGPSILRIQQVVRGDSAAYFCASSPLAGATDTQYFGPGTRLTVL.

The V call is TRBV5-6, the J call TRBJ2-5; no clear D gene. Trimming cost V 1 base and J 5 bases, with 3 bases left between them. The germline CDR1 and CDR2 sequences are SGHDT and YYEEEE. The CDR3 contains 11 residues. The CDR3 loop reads CASSLSETQYF. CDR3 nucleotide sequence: TGTGCCAGCAGCTTGTCTGAGACCCAGTACTTC.

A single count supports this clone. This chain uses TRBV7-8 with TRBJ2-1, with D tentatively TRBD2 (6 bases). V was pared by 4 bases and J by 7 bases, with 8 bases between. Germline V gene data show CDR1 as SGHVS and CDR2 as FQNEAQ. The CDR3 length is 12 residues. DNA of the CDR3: TGTGCCAGCAGCTCCGGACTAAATGAGCAGTTCTTC. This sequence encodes CASSSGLNEQFF.

CDR3 loop: CASSRLGGWGNEQFF. CDR3 nucleotide sequence: TGCGCCAGCAGCCGACTAGGGGGCTGGGGCAATGAGCAGTTCTTC. The V call is TRBV10-1, the J call TRBJ2-1, with D maybe TRBD1 (7 bases). V was clipped by 6 bases and J by 6 bases, with 18 bases between them. Germline V gives CDR1 WNHNN, CDR2 SYGVQD (reference sequence). CDR3 length: 15 amino acids.

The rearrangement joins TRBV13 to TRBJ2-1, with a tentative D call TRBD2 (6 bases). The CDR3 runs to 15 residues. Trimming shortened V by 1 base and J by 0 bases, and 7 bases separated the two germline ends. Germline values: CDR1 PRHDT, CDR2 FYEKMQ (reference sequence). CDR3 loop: CASSLAEGSYNEQFF. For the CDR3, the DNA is TGTGCCAGCAGCTTAGCGGAGGGCTCCTACAATGAGCAGTTCTTC.

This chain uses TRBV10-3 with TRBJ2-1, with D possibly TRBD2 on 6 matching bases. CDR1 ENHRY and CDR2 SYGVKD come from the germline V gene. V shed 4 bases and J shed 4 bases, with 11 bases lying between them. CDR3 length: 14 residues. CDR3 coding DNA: TGTGCCATCAGTGTCGGAGGGAATTACAATGAGCAGTTCTTC. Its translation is CAISVGGNYNEQFF.

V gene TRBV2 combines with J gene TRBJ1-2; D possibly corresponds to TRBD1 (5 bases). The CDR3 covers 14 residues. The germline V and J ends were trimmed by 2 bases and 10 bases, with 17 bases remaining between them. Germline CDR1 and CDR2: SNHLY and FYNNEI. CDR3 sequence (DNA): TGTGCCAGCAGTGAATCCTGGAGAGGGGTAGACTACACCTTC. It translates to CASSESWRGVDYTF.

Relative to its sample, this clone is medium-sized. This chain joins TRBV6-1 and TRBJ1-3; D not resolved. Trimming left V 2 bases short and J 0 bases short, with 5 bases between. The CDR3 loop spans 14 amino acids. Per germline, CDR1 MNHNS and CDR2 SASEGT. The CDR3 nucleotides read TGTGCCAGCAGTGAAAGAGGCTCTGGAAACACCATATATTTT. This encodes CASSERGSGNTIYF.

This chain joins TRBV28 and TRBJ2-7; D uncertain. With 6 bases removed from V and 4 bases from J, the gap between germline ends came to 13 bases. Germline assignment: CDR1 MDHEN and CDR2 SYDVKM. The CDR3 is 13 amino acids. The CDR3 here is CASRRLGQYEQYF. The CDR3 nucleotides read TGTGCCAGCAGACGGCTAGGGCAGTACGAGCAGTACTTC. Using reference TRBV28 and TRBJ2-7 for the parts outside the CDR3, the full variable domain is DVKVTQSSRYLVKRTGEKVFLECVQDMDHENMFWYRQDPGLGLRLIYFSYDVKMKEKGDIPEGYSVSREKKERFSLILESASTNQTSMYLCASRRLGQYEQYFGPGTRLTVT.